Listed below are T cell receptor beta chains from one sample, sequenced in a study of T cells in narcolepsy. The data were produced by immunoSEQ multiplex PCR, yet TCRdb's version contains in-frame clones alone and is incomplete. The data contain 25,000 to 35,000 clones, roughly four fifths of them singletons. Sequencing used CD45RA- memory CD4+ T cells from PBMCs. These receptors all come from a human donor with narcolepsy. Both conserved end residues are part of each CDR3. The order of the fields is D gene, V gene, J gene, clone size, CDR3 protein, CDR3 DNA. The D gene is left open where the match is weak. Clone sizes are given selectively: once, few, many, or a class where the clone is expanded.

d_gene: .
v_gene: TRBV7-2
j_gene: TRBJ1-6
abundance: few
CDR3aa: CASSSSKASSYNSPLHF
CDR3nt: TGTGCCAGCAGCTCATCAAAGGCAAGCTCCTATAATTCACCCCTCCACTTT

d_gene: .
v_gene: TRBV6-1
j_gene: TRBJ1-1
abundance: .
CDR3aa: CASRSSMNTEAFF
CDR3nt: TGTGCCAGCAGGTCTAGCATGAACACTGAAGCTTTCTTT

d_gene: .
v_gene: TRBV10-3
j_gene: TRBJ1-4
abundance: .
CDR3aa: CAISEFRGATNEKLFF
CDR3nt: TGTGCCATCAGTGAGTTCAGGGGCGCGACTAATGAAAAACTGTTTTTT

d_gene: TRBD1
v_gene: TRBV7-2
j_gene: TRBJ1-1
abundance: .
CDR3aa: CASSLRQGERTEAFF
CDR3nt: TGTGCCAGCAGCTTAAGACAGGGAGAGAGAACTGAAGCTTTCTTT

d_gene: TRBD1
v_gene: TRBV18
j_gene: TRBJ1-1
abundance: .
CDR3aa: CASSPPGTGGSTEAFF
CDR3nt: TGTGCCAGCTCACCACCGGGTACAGGGGGGTCCACTGAAGCTTTCTTT

d_gene: .
v_gene: TRBV6-4
j_gene: TRBJ1-1
abundance: .
CDR3aa: CASSDSGISTEAFF
CDR3nt: TGTGCCAGCAGTGACTCCGGTATAAGCACTGAAGCTTTCTTT

d_gene: .
v_gene: TRBV28
j_gene: TRBJ1-4
abundance: .
CDR3aa: CASSLGISTTNEKLFF
CDR3nt: TGTGCCAGCAGCCTGGGGATCTCTACAACTAATGAAAAACTGTTTTTT

d_gene: .
v_gene: TRBV2
j_gene: TRBJ2-1
abundance: .
CDR3aa: CATALGRNEQFF
CDR3nt: TGTGCCACCGCTCTAGGCAGAAATGAGCAGTTCTTC

d_gene: .
v_gene: TRBV6-1
j_gene: TRBJ1-1
abundance: .
CDR3aa: CASSEAQHPLGQKAFF
CDR3nt: TGTGCCAGCAGTGAAGCGCAGCACCCATTAGGGCAGAAAGCTTTCTTT

d_gene: TRBD1
v_gene: TRBV6-1
j_gene: TRBJ1-6
abundance: once
CDR3aa: CASKKGTGVDSPLHF
CDR3nt: TGTGCCAGCAAAAAGGGGACAGGGGTGGATTCACCCCTCCACTTT

d_gene: TRBD1
v_gene: TRBV5-1
j_gene: TRBJ2-7
abundance: .
CDR3aa: CASSSGTGGIEQYF
CDR3nt: TGCGCCAGCAGCTCCGGGACAGGGGGCATCGAGCAGTACTTC

d_gene: .
v_gene: TRBV6-6
j_gene: TRBJ2-7
abundance: .
CDR3aa: CASSYSAGNSYEQYF
CDR3nt: TGTGCCAGCAGTTACTCGGCAGGAAACTCCTACGAGCAGTACTTC

d_gene: .
v_gene: TRBV18
j_gene: TRBJ2-2
abundance: .
CDR3aa: CASSPGRRNTGELFF
CDR3nt: TGTGCCAGCTCACCGGGGCGCAGGAACACCGGGGAGCTGTTTTTT

d_gene: TRBD2
v_gene: TRBV5-1
j_gene: TRBJ2-1
abundance: .
CDR3aa: CASSLAGGPSHTFYEQFF
CDR3nt: TGCGCCAGCAGCTTAGCGGGGGGGCCTTCTCACACATTCTATGAGCAGTTCTTC